This entry lists 25 T cell receptor beta chains sequenced from one sample in a study of shared clonotypes between healthy human individuals. CD45RO-negative cells were positively selected for CCR7, leaving out terminally differentiated effector memory CD45RA+ cells. Some clones are missing from TCRdb's copy, which holds only in-frame ones; the method was immunoSEQ multiplex PCR. The top ten clones hold 1.2% of a sample with 1.5 million to 2.5 million clones, about 95% of them seen once. Sequencing used naive CD8+ T cells sorted from blood. The source is a man younger than 30 in good health.

The chain is built from TRBV4-3 and TRBJ2-2; a possible D gene is TRBD2 (7 bases). CDR1 is LGHNA and CDR2 is YSLEER in the germline V gene. The V end was cut by 1 base, the J end by 6 bases, with 12 bases between. There are 15 residues in the CDR3. The DNA for the CDR3 is TGCGCCAGCAGCCAAGGAAGGGGGGGGCCCGGGGAGCTGTTTTTT. Its protein product is CASSQGRGGPGELFF.

V and J are TRBV5-1 and TRBJ2-1; no firm D call. CDR3 length: 15 residues. Per the germline V gene, CDR1 is SGHRS and CDR2 is YFSETQ. Trimming stripped 3 bases from V and 0 bases from J, with 10 bases between. The CDR3 loop is CASSSAESSYNEQFF. The CDR3, as DNA: TGCGCCAGCAGCTCGGCAGAGAGCTCCTACAATGAGCAGTTCTTC.

V usage is TRBV19 and J usage is TRBJ2-7, with 13 bases identical to TRBD2. With 4 bases clipped from V and 2 bases from J, the junction kept 5 bases outside the gene matches. The CDR3 is 16 residues long. Germline V lookup: CDR1 LNHDA, CDR2 SQIVND (reference sequence). The CDR3 region has the DNA TGTGCCAGTAGTACCTGGACTAGCGGGGGCACCTACGAGCAGTACTTC. It is translated as CASSTWTSGGTYEQYF.

V is TRBV10-3 and J is TRBJ2-7; 11 bases agree with TRBD2. Germline V gene sequence: CDR1 ENHRY, CDR2 SYGVKD. V gave up 4 bases and J gave up 3 bases; unmatched junction bases: 2. This CDR3 region has 14 residues. CDR3 coding DNA: TGTGCCATCAGTGGGGGACTAGCGGACTACGAGCAGTACTTC. Its protein product is CAISGGLADYEQYF.

The J gene is TRBJ1-6, the V gene TRBV27; maybe TRBD1 (6 bases). The V gene's germline CDR1 is MNHEY and CDR2 SMNVEV (reference sequence). V was clipped by 10 bases and J by 6 bases, with 16 bases between them. This CDR3 region has 14 residues. CDR3 bases: TGTGCCACCAAGGTGGGAGGGGGTAATTCACCCCTCCACTTT. Protein: CATKVGGGNSPLHF.

The rearrangement joins TRBV19 to TRBJ1-2, with TRBD1 as a possible D gene (5 bases). Trimming shortened V by 5 bases and J by 0 bases, and 19 bases separated the two germline ends. Germline CDR1 is LNHDA and CDR2 is SQIVND (reference sequence). The CDR3 is 17 residues long. Here the CDR3 DNA reads TGTGCCAGTAGTGGCGGAGAGGGACGACCCGCTAACTATGGCTACACCTTC. This sequence encodes CASSGGEGRPANYGYTF.

The gene calls are TRBV5-4 and TRBJ2-6; maybe TRBD2 (6 bases). The CDR3 runs 11 residues. V was cut by 4 bases and J by 12 bases, with 8 bases left in between. The germline V gene encodes CDR1 SGHNT and CDR2 YYREEE (reference sequence). The CDR3: CASSLEGVLTF. The CDR3 coding sequence is TGTGCCAGCAGCCTGGAGGGCGTCCTGACTTTC.

The rearrangement joins TRBV27 to TRBJ1-3; possibly TRBD1 for D (5 bases). The V end lost 3 bases, the J end lost 2 bases, and 8 bases lay between the germline ends. The germline V gene encodes CDR1 MNHEY and CDR2 SMNVEV (reference sequence). The CDR3 runs to 14 residues. The chain's CDR3 is CASSFRGTGNTIYF. For the CDR3, the DNA is TGTGCCAGCAGTTTTCGGGGGACTGGAAACACCATATATTTT.

The chain employs TRBV6-5 and TRBJ2-3; TRBD1 or TRBD2 may be the D gene (5 bases each). Looked up from germline, CDR1 is MNHEY and CDR2 is SVGAGI. V dropped 10 bases and J dropped 4 bases, with 21 bases sitting between them. This CDR3 is built from 15 residues. CDR3 sequence: CANSDGKQGSDTQYF. CDR3 in DNA: TGTGCCAACTCGGACGGGAAGCAGGGTTCAGATACGCAGTATTTT.

This chain joins TRBV10-3 and TRBJ2-1; TRBD1 aligns across 10 bases. After removal of 2 bases from V and 4 bases from J, the junction contained 8 bases not matched to a gene. Germline assignment: CDR1 ENHRY and CDR2 SYGVKD. This CDR3 has 17 residues. The CDR3 region is CAISETRTGGRYNEQFF. CDR3 nucleotide sequence: TGTGCCATCAGTGAGACCCGGACAGGGGGTAGGTACAATGAGCAGTTCTTC.

The chain is built from TRBV7-9 and TRBJ2-7; D might be TRBD1 (6 bases). In germline, CDR1 is SEHNR, CDR2 FQNEAQ (reference sequence). This CDR3 spans 14 amino acids. Trimming removed 5 bases from V and 7 bases from J, with 18 bases in between. CDR3 DNA sequence: TGTGCCAGCAGCCAATCACAGGGAGAGACGGAGCAGTACTTC. This translates into CASSQSQGETEQYF.

J is TRBJ1-1 and V is TRBV13; TRBD1 might be the D (6 bases). Germline lookup yields CDR1 PRHDT and CDR2 FYEKMQ (reference sequence). The length of the CDR3 is 13 residues. Trimming took off 5 bases at V and 6 bases at J, with 13 bases between the two ends. The CDR3 nucleotides read TGTGCCAGCAGCCCTCAGGGGCACTCTGAAGCTTTCTTT. Amino acids: CASSPQGHSEAFF.

The CDR3 sequence is CASSYNVDTEAFF. The DNA for the CDR3 is TGTGCCAGCAGTTACAATGTCGACACTGAAGCTTTCTTT. The chain employs TRBV6-5 and TRBJ1-1; D not resolved. The CDR3 has 13 amino acids. Per germline, CDR1 MNHEY and CDR2 SVGAGI. V lost 2 bases and J 3 bases, leaving 7 bases between the germline ends.

This sequence joins TRBV28 and TRBJ2-7; D is unresolved. The CDR3 contains 14 residues. V was cut by 5 bases and J by 3 bases, with 14 bases left in between. From germline, CDR1 is MDHEN and CDR2 SYDVKM. The chain's CDR3 is CASSRITESYEQYF. In DNA form, the CDR3 reads TGTGCCAGCAGTCGCATTACCGAGAGCTACGAGCAGTACTTC.

The J gene is TRBJ2-5, the V gene TRBV14, with TRBD1 matching over 8 bases. CDR1 and CDR2 from the germline V gene are SGHDN and FVKESK. Germline trimming cut 2 bases from V and 2 bases from J; bases unmatched to any gene: 7. The CDR3 is 16 residues long. The CDR3 nucleotides read TGTGCCAGCAGCCAAAAACTCAGGGGGCTTCAAGAGACCCAGTACTTC. This translates into CASSQKLRGLQETQYF.

This clone has just one count. The genes are TRBV5-6 and TRBJ2-1; D is undetermined. CDR1 SGHDT and CDR2 YYEEEE come from the germline V gene. Trimming took 0 bases from V and 3 from J, leaving 10 bases between them. This CDR3 comprises 15 residues. The CDR3 DNA is TGTGCCAGCAGCTTGGCTACCATAAACTACAATGAGCAGTTCTTC. Translated, it gives CASSLATINYNEQFF.

The chain joins TRBV5-6 to TRBJ2-7, with D hard to call. Trimming pared 3 bases from V and 11 bases from J, leaving 15 bases between. This CDR3 comprises 12 residues. The germline gives CDR1 SGHDT, CDR2 YYEEEE. For the CDR3, the DNA is TGTGCCAGCAGCTCGGAAGAGTTCGGCGAGTACTTC. As protein: CASSSEEFGEYF.

The rearrangement joins TRBV10-3 to TRBJ2-5; the match to TRBD2 covers 7 bases. Germline V gene lookup returns CDR1 ENHRY and CDR2 SYGVKD. This CDR3 spans 14 amino acids. Germline trimming cut 8 bases from V and 5 bases from J; bases unmatched to any gene: 11. The CDR3: CAICSEGAGETQYF. CDR3 DNA sequence: TGTGCCATCTGCTCTGAAGGAGCGGGGGAGACCCAGTACTTC.

The chain joins TRBV27 to TRBJ2-6; 8 bases map to TRBD1. CDR3 length equals 16 residues. CDR1 and CDR2 from the germline V gene are MNHEY and SMNVEV (reference sequence). After removal of 3 bases from V and 2 bases from J, the junction contained 3 bases not matched to a gene. CDR3 sequence: CASSLQGAAGANVLTF. For the CDR3, the DNA is TGTGCCAGCAGTTTGCAGGGGGCAGCTGGGGCCAACGTCCTGACTTTC.

The chain carries TRBV7-2 and TRBJ2-7; no clear D. This CDR3 is 13 amino acids long. V lost 1 base and J 3 bases, leaving 7 bases between the germline ends. Germline V gene lookup returns CDR1 SGHTA and CDR2 FQGNSA. The CDR3 loop is CASSLVGHYEQYF. The CDR3 DNA is TGTGCCAGCAGCTTAGTAGGGCACTACGAGCAGTACTTC.

The J gene is TRBJ2-7, the V gene TRBV10-1, with TRBD2 identical over 14 bases. The CDR3 length is 16 residues. Germline trimming cut 6 bases from V and 2 bases from J; bases unmatched to any gene: 6. Germline V gene sequence: CDR1 WNHNN, CDR2 SYGVQD (reference sequence). The CDR3 DNA reads TGCGCCAGCAGCTCCGGGACTAGCGGGGGTACCTACGAGCAGTACTTC. Protein product: CASSSGTSGGTYEQYF.

The chain is built from TRBV6-6 and TRBJ1-6, with D maybe TRBD1 (6 bases). Germline loops: CDR1 MNHNY, CDR2 SVGAGI (reference sequence). Trimming took off 4 bases at V and 8 bases at J, with 15 bases between the two ends. This CDR3 contains 15 residues. The CDR3 bases are TGTGCCAGCAGTTCCCAGGGGTTACAGGATTCACCCCTCCACTTT. This gives the protein CASSSQGLQDSPLHF.

The chain links TRBV28 to TRBJ1-2; 10 bases line up with TRBD1. The V gene end was trimmed by 0 bases and the J gene end by 7 bases; junction bases not matched to a gene: 8. Germline V CDR1 and CDR2: MDHEN, SYDVKM. This CDR3 is 16 amino acids long. The CDR3 sequence: CASSLWTGGPIAGYTF. The CDR3 DNA sequence: TGTGCCAGCAGTTTATGGACAGGGGGCCCCATCGCTGGCTACACCTTC.

This rearrangement joins TRBV18 to TRBJ2-7; perhaps TRBD2 as D (7 bases). The germline CDR1 and CDR2 sequences are KGHSH and LQKENI. V dropped 2 bases and J dropped 0 bases, with 11 bases sitting between them. The CDR3 has 15 residues. CDR3 sequence: CASSPSGGNSYEQYF. The CDR3 DNA is TGTGCCAGCTCACCATCGGGGGGCAACTCCTACGAGCAGTACTTC.

This clone was counted a single time. The chain uses TRBV2 and TRBJ2-5; TRBD1 is a possible D gene (6 bases). Trimming left V 5 bases short and J 0 bases short, with 10 bases between. This CDR3 comprises 14 residues. Germline assignment: CDR1 SNHLY and CDR2 FYNNEI. The CDR3 DNA is TGTGCCAGCAGTCCGGGACACAACCAAGAGACCCAGTACTTC. This encodes CASSPGHNQETQYF.